The source of this TCR beta chain is a study of blood T cell repertoires in COVID-19. Across the study: Samples representing acute and convalescent COVID-19 were sourced from the United States, Italy and Spain.

Germline lookup yields CDR1 LGHNA and CDR2 YNFKEQ. This CDR3 is 16 amino acids long. The junction had 8 bases not matched to a gene; V was cut back by 0 bases and J by 7 bases. In the authors' methods: Researchers report that nucleated cell counts were estimated from reference gene primer amplification. The method was immunoSEQ multiplex PCR; TCRdb's version includes in-frame clones alone and lacks a portion of them. That table furnishes V, J and clone size, whereas the DNA furnished D and trimming. Of approximately 81,000 clones in the sample, roughly four fifths were seen once. The sample was peripheral blood. The TCR was taken from a human donor in a cohort sampled during active COVID-19. The chain recombines TRBV4-2 with TRBJ1-2; 10 positions match TRBD1. The CDR3 DNA reads TGTGCCAGCAGCCAAGATAGGACAGGGGGAGTAGGTGGCTACACCTTC. Its protein is CASSQDRTGGVGGYTF.